This T cell receptor (beta chain) was sequenced in a study of cytomegalovirus exposure and HLA in healthy donors. Study summary: Unique TCRs numbering around 80 million, obtained from HLA-typed donors, made up an early data release. Findings of the study overall: A later analysis linked a missense variant in DCLRE1C to the trimming of TCR beta V and J genes. Solely CMV serostatus was available to characterize immune exposure. Presence/absence analyses assumed roughly uniform sequencing depth across donors, which may not hold.

Amplification used 60 Vbeta primers and 13 Jbeta primers. Sequenced by immunoSEQ multiplex PCR; TCRdb stores in-frame clones only, minus some. The sample shows 170,000 or so clones, more than 60% of them seen only once. Germline-derived CDR1 and CDR2 are SGHRS and YFSETQ. V lost 1 base and J lost 1, with 11 bases in between. The CDR3 covers 16 residues. With respect to this clone: Its antigen is undetermined.

V gene TRBV5-1 combines with J gene TRBJ2-2, with D possibly matching TRBD2 (7 bases). Sequencing was carried out using PBMCs. The receptor was derived from a woman in her forties or fifties in good health and CMV-seropositive. The CDR3 here is CASSLLGGLNTGELFF. The DNA of the CDR3 is TGCGCCAGCAGCTTGCTCGGGGGGCTGAACACCGGGGAGCTGTTTTTT.